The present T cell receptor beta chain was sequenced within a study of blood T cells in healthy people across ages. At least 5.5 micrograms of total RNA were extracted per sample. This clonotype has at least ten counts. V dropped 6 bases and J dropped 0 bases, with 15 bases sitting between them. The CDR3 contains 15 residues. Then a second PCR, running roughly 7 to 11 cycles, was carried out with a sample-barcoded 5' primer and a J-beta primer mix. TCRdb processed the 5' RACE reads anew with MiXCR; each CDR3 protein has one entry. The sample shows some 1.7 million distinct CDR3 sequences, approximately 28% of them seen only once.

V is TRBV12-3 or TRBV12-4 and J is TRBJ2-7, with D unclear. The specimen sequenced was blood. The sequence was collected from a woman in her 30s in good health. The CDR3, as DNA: TGTGCCAGCAGCCTTTTGGCAGTAGGCTCCTACGAGCAGTACTTC. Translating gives CASSLLAVGSYEQYF.